The source of this T cell receptor (beta chain) is a study of blood T cells in healthy people across ages. Primed by a sample-barcoded 5' primer and a J-beta primer mix, a second PCR proceeded for about 7 to 11 cycles. Each cDNA molecule received a tag from a template-switch adaptor that had 12 random nucleotides. MiXCR, run by TCRdb on the 5' RACE reads, gives a single entry per CDR3 protein. The profile shows about 640,000 distinct CDR3 sequences, roughly 30% of them singletons. Losses at the gene ends were 3 bases for V and 3 bases for J; bases not matched to a gene: 6. Germline CDR1 reads SGHTA; CDR2 reads FQGTGA. CDR3 size: 15 residues. With regard to this clonotype: A read error may explain this, as a much larger clone is one base away.

The chain is built from TRBV7-3 and TRBJ1-2; the match to TRBD1 covers 8 bases. The sequencing input was blood. The receptor's source is an elderly woman in good health. CDR3 in amino acids: CASSLSNRGDYGYTF. Here the CDR3 DNA reads TGTGCCAGCAGCTTGTCAAACAGGGGGGACTATGGCTACACCTTC.